These T cell receptor beta chains were read from a single sample in a study of blood T cell repertoires in COVID-19. The assay was immunoSEQ multiplex PCR, and TCRdb's table has in-frame clones only and misses some. The sample contains about 210,000 clones, more than 75% of which appear only once. Input material: PBMCs or T cells enriched from blood (not recorded which). The receptor source for this set is a man younger than 45 in a cohort exposed to, infected with or recovered from COVID-19 (not recorded which). The CDR3 runs from the conserved cysteine through the conserved F or W. The D gene is left open where the match is weak. Part of the rows lack a size; the others show once, few, many or a class for expanded clones.

clone size: NA; J gene: TRBJ1-5; V gene: TRBV4-3; CDR3 length: 16; D gene: TRBD1; CDR3 DNA: TGCGCCAGCAGCCCCGGGGACAGGGACAGCAATCAGCCCCAGCATTTT; CDR3 protein: CASSPGDRDSNQPQHF
clone size: few; J gene: TRBJ2-4; V gene: TRBV14; CDR3 length: 18; D gene: TRBD1; CDR3 DNA: TGTGCCAGCAGCCCTCGGGACAGGGGGCCCCTAGCCAAAAACATTCAGTACTTC; CDR3 protein: CASSPRDRGPLAKNIQYF
clone size: NA; J gene: TRBJ1-4; V gene: TRBV4-2; CDR3 length: 16; D gene: NA; CDR3 DNA: TGTGCCAGCAGCCTTGGCAGGGGCGGAACTAATGAAAAACTGTTTTTT; CDR3 protein: CASSLGRGGTNEKLFF
clone size: NA; J gene: TRBJ1-2; V gene: TRBV3-1/TRBV3-2; CDR3 length: 12; D gene: NA; CDR3 DNA: TGTGCCAGCAGCCAAGGGGGCTCTGGCTACACCTTC; CDR3 protein: CASSQGGSGYTF
clone size: few; J gene: TRBJ2-2; V gene: TRBV6-5; CDR3 length: 15; D gene: TRBD1; CDR3 DNA: TGTGCCAGCAGTCCCGGGACAGCGAACACCGGGGAGCTGTTTTTT; CDR3 protein: CASSPGTANTGELFF
clone size: NA; J gene: TRBJ1-5; V gene: TRBV28; CDR3 length: 13; D gene: NA; CDR3 DNA: TGTGCCAGCACAGTGCTCCTCAATCAGCCCCAGCATTTT; CDR3 protein: CASTVLLNQPQHF
clone size: NA; J gene: TRBJ2-5; V gene: TRBV24-1; CDR3 length: 17; D gene: TRBD1; CDR3 DNA: TGTGCCACCAGTGATCACCGGGACAGGGGGCGCAAAGAGACCCAGTACTTC; CDR3 protein: CATSDHRDRGRKETQYF
clone size: NA; J gene: TRBJ2-3; V gene: TRBV9; CDR3 length: 17; D gene: TRBD1; CDR3 DNA: TGTGCCAGCAGCGCAGAACAGGGGGGTCGGTGGACGGATACGCAGTATTTT; CDR3 protein: CASSAEQGGRWTDTQYF
clone size: NA; J gene: TRBJ2-2; V gene: TRBV29-1; CDR3 length: 14; D gene: TRBD2; CDR3 DNA: TGCAGCGTTTCGGGGGGGCCCCCCACCGGGGAGCTGTTTTTT; CDR3 protein: CSVSGGPPTGELFF
clone size: NA; J gene: TRBJ1-2; V gene: TRBV28; CDR3 length: 13; D gene: TRBD1; CDR3 DNA: TGTGCCAGCAGTTACGACAGGGGGCAGGGCTACACCTTC; CDR3 protein: CASSYDRGQGYTF
clone size: once; J gene: TRBJ1-2; V gene: TRBV24-1; CDR3 length: 18; D gene: TRBD1; CDR3 DNA: TGTGCCACCAGTGATCCTAACCCGGACAGGGATGTTAACTATGGCTACACCTTC; CDR3 protein: CATSDPNPDRDVNYGYTF
clone size: NA; J gene: TRBJ1-4; V gene: TRBV5-6; CDR3 length: 14; D gene: NA; CDR3 DNA: TGTGCCAGCAGCAACAGGGCACTAGATGAAAAACTGTTTTTT; CDR3 protein: CASSNRALDEKLFF
clone size: NA; J gene: TRBJ2-2; V gene: TRBV7-6; CDR3 length: 12; D gene: TRBD2; CDR3 DNA: TGTGCCAGCAGCTTGGGGGGGGTGGAGCTGTTTTTT; CDR3 protein: CASSLGGVELFF
clone size: NA; J gene: TRBJ2-2; V gene: TRBV3-1/TRBV3-2; CDR3 length: 15; D gene: TRBD2; CDR3 DNA: TGTGCCAGCAGCCCCCGAGCGGGGCGGACCGGGGAGCTGTTTTTT; CDR3 protein: CASSPRAGRTGELFF
clone size: NA; J gene: TRBJ1-2; V gene: TRBV6-2/TRBV6-3; CDR3 length: 15; D gene: TRBD1; CDR3 DNA: TGTGCCAGCAGCTCAGACAGGGGGCATAACTATGGCTACACCTTC; CDR3 protein: CASSSDRGHNYGYTF
clone size: NA; J gene: TRBJ1-2; V gene: TRBV7-3; CDR3 length: 13; D gene: TRBD1; CDR3 DNA: TGTGCCAGCAGCCACGGACAGGGCTATGGCTACACCTTC; CDR3 protein: CASSHGQGYGYTF
clone size: NA; J gene: TRBJ2-5; V gene: TRBV11-2; CDR3 length: 13; D gene: NA; CDR3 DNA: TGTGCCAGCAGCTTTCCGGGTCGGGAGACCCAGTACTTC; CDR3 protein: CASSFPGRETQYF
clone size: once; J gene: TRBJ1-5; V gene: TRBV19; CDR3 length: 15; D gene: TRBD1; CDR3 DNA: TGTGCCAGTAGTCCCGACAGGGTCCCGTTTCGGCCCCAGCATTTT; CDR3 protein: CASSPDRVPFRPQHF
clone size: NA; J gene: TRBJ1-3; V gene: TRBV7-2; CDR3 length: 14; D gene: NA; CDR3 DNA: TGTGCCAGCAGCCCAGGGAATTCCGGAAACACCATATATTTT; CDR3 protein: CASSPGNSGNTIYF
clone size: NA; J gene: TRBJ1-6; V gene: TRBV27; CDR3 length: 14; D gene: NA; CDR3 DNA: TGTGCCAGCACCCTTTTACACGGGAATTCACCCCTCCACTTT; CDR3 protein: CASTLLHGNSPLHF
clone size: NA; J gene: TRBJ1-3; V gene: TRBV28; CDR3 length: 15; D gene: NA; CDR3 DNA: TGTGCCAGCAGTCTCCCCCCGGGGGCTGGAAACACCATATATTTT; CDR3 protein: CASSLPPGAGNTIYF
clone size: NA; J gene: TRBJ2-1; V gene: TRBV5-1; CDR3 length: 15; D gene: TRBD1; CDR3 DNA: TGCGCCAGCAGCTTCACCGGGACAGCTTACAATGAGCAGTTCTTC; CDR3 protein: CASSFTGTAYNEQFF
clone size: NA; J gene: TRBJ2-7; V gene: TRBV7-2; CDR3 length: 14; D gene: NA; CDR3 DNA: TGTGCCAGCAGCTCTCCCGCCAGGGGCCACGAGCAGTACTTC; CDR3 protein: CASSSPARGHEQYF
clone size: NA; J gene: TRBJ1-5; V gene: TRBV7-8; CDR3 length: 17; D gene: TRBD1; CDR3 DNA: TGTGCCAGCAGCTTAGGGGGGACAGGGGTCACCTATCAGCCCCAGCATTTT; CDR3 protein: CASSLGGTGVTYQPQHF
clone size: NA; J gene: TRBJ2-2; V gene: TRBV9; CDR3 length: 15; D gene: NA; CDR3 DNA: TGTGCCAGCAGCGTAGGGACAACGAACACCGGGGAGCTGTTTTTT; CDR3 protein: CASSVGTTNTGELFF
clone size: NA; J gene: TRBJ2-2; V gene: TRBV7-3; CDR3 length: 15; D gene: TRBD2; CDR3 DNA: TGTGCCAGCAGCCGATTGGCGGGGGGGAGTGAGGAGCTGTTTTTT; CDR3 protein: CASSRLAGGSEELFF
clone size: NA; J gene: TRBJ2-7; V gene: TRBV18; CDR3 length: 13; D gene: NA; CDR3 DNA: TGTGCCAGCTCACCACCTTTCGTAACTCAGCAGTACTTC; CDR3 protein: CASSPPFVTQQYF
clone size: NA; J gene: TRBJ1-5; V gene: TRBV6-5; CDR3 length: 14; D gene: TRBD1; CDR3 DNA: TGTGCCAGTTCGAGACAGGGGCTCAATCAGCCCCAGCATTTT; CDR3 protein: CASSRQGLNQPQHF
clone size: NA; J gene: TRBJ2-3; V gene: TRBV5-6; CDR3 length: 14; D gene: NA; CDR3 DNA: TGTGCCAGCAGCTCTGGACTTTACACAGATACGCAGTATTTT; CDR3 protein: CASSSGLYTDTQYF
clone size: once; J gene: TRBJ2-3; V gene: TRBV11-3; CDR3 length: 16; D gene: NA; CDR3 DNA: TGTGCCAGCAGCTTAGTATTCTCGGGAGACGCAGATACGCAGTATTTT; CDR3 protein: CASSLVFSGDADTQYF
clone size: NA; J gene: TRBJ1-5; V gene: TRBV6-5; CDR3 length: 15; D gene: NA; CDR3 DNA: TGTGCCAGCAGTTACGCCGCAGGTTCAAATCAGCCCCAGCATTTT; CDR3 protein: CASSYAAGSNQPQHF
clone size: few; J gene: TRBJ2-2; V gene: TRBV5-1; CDR3 length: 14; D gene: NA; CDR3 DNA: TGCGCCAGCAGCTTATACACAGGGAACGGGGAGCTGTTTTTT; CDR3 protein: CASSLYTGNGELFF
clone size: NA; J gene: TRBJ1-1; V gene: TRBV19; CDR3 length: 16; D gene: NA; CDR3 DNA: TGTGCCAGTAGTACCCGGGGGGGACGGCTGAACACTGAAGCTTTCTTT; CDR3 protein: CASSTRGGRLNTEAFF
clone size: NA; J gene: TRBJ1-4; V gene: TRBV5-1; CDR3 length: 15; D gene: NA; CDR3 DNA: TGCGCCAGCAGCTTCGGTACAGGGCGGGATGAAAAACTGTTTTTT; CDR3 protein: CASSFGTGRDEKLFF
clone size: NA; J gene: TRBJ1-5; V gene: TRBV14; CDR3 length: 17; D gene: TRBD1; CDR3 DNA: TGTGCCAGCAGCCACCACTCGGGACAGGGTATACAACAGCCCCAGCATTTT; CDR3 protein: CASSHHSGQGIQQPQHF
clone size: NA; J gene: TRBJ2-1; V gene: TRBV5-1; CDR3 length: 14; D gene: TRBD2; CDR3 DNA: TGCGCCAGCAGCTTAGCGGGAGTACCCAATGAGCAGTTCTTC; CDR3 protein: CASSLAGVPNEQFF
clone size: NA; J gene: TRBJ1-6; V gene: TRBV19; CDR3 length: 15; D gene: NA; CDR3 DNA: TGTGCCAGTAGTTTACAGGGTTCCTATAATTCACCCCTCCACTTT; CDR3 protein: CASSLQGSYNSPLHF
clone size: NA; J gene: TRBJ2-7; V gene: TRBV28; CDR3 length: 15; D gene: NA; CDR3 DNA: TGTGCCAGCAGTATGCGCCTGGGGGGGGCCAACGAGCAGTACTTC; CDR3 protein: CASSMRLGGANEQYF
clone size: NA; J gene: TRBJ2-7; V gene: TRBV5-4; CDR3 length: 16; D gene: NA; CDR3 DNA: TGTGCCAGCAGCTTGGCCGGGCAGGGTGCATCCTACGAGCAGTACTTC; CDR3 protein: CASSLAGQGASYEQYF
clone size: NA; J gene: TRBJ2-7; V gene: TRBV11-2; CDR3 length: 16; D gene: NA; CDR3 DNA: TGTGCCAGCAGCCCAACTAGTCCACGAAGCTCCTACGAGCAGTACTTC; CDR3 protein: CASSPTSPRSSYEQYF
clone size: NA; J gene: TRBJ2-2; V gene: TRBV15; CDR3 length: 15; D gene: TRBD1; CDR3 DNA: TGTGCCACCAGCAGGGGGACAGGGGTCACCGGGGAGCTGTTTTTT; CDR3 protein: CATSRGTGVTGELFF
clone size: NA; J gene: TRBJ1-4; V gene: TRBV6-5; CDR3 length: 13; D gene: NA; CDR3 DNA: TGTGCCAGCACCGGTTCAACTAATGAAAAACTGTTTTTT; CDR3 protein: CASTGSTNEKLFF
clone size: NA; J gene: TRBJ1-2; V gene: TRBV28; CDR3 length: 13; D gene: NA; CDR3 DNA: TGTGCCAGCAGTTTACTGGCGGGCTATGGCTACACCTTC; CDR3 protein: CASSLLAGYGYTF
clone size: NA; J gene: TRBJ2-7; V gene: TRBV14; CDR3 length: 15; D gene: TRBD2; CDR3 DNA: TGTGCCAGCAGCCAAGGTCTAGCGGGATTGTACGAGCAGTACTTC; CDR3 protein: CASSQGLAGLYEQYF
clone size: once; J gene: TRBJ1-6; V gene: TRBV7-9; CDR3 length: 17; D gene: TRBD1; CDR3 DNA: TGTGCCAGCAGCTCCCAAGACCTCCAGGGGGTAGCATCACCCCTCCACTTT; CDR3 protein: CASSSQDLQGVASPLHF
clone size: NA; J gene: TRBJ2-1; V gene: TRBV5-1; CDR3 length: 15; D gene: TRBD2; CDR3 DNA: TGCGCCAGCAGCATCATCGGCGGGAGTCGGGATGAGCAGTTCTTC; CDR3 protein: CASSIIGGSRDEQFF
clone size: NA; J gene: TRBJ1-2; V gene: TRBV4-1; CDR3 length: 14; D gene: NA; CDR3 DNA: TGCGCCAGCAGCCAAGTTGGGGGGAGTGATGGCTACACCTTC; CDR3 protein: CASSQVGGSDGYTF
clone size: NA; J gene: TRBJ2-6; V gene: TRBV4-1; CDR3 length: 21; D gene: TRBD2; CDR3 DNA: TGCGCCAGCAGTTCCTCCAGTAGGTCTAGCGGGAGAACACCCGGGGCCAACGTCCTGACTTTC; CDR3 protein: CASSSSSRSSGRTPGANVLTF
clone size: once; J gene: TRBJ2-1; V gene: TRBV24-1; CDR3 length: 12; D gene: NA; CDR3 DNA: TGTGCCACCAGTGATCTAGTATATGAGCAGTTCTTC; CDR3 protein: CATSDLVYEQFF
clone size: NA; J gene: TRBJ2-1; V gene: TRBV5-4; CDR3 length: 13; D gene: TRBD1; CDR3 DNA: TGTGCCAGCAGGAAGGGACAGGACAATGAGCAGTTCTTC; CDR3 protein: CASRKGQDNEQFF
clone size: few; J gene: TRBJ2-7; V gene: TRBV5-6; CDR3 length: 15; D gene: NA; CDR3 DNA: TGTGCCAGCAGCCTTCTAGAGACCCTGAACTACGAGCAGTACTTC; CDR3 protein: CASSLLETLNYEQYF
clone size: NA; J gene: TRBJ2-7; V gene: TRBV23-1; CDR3 length: 9; D gene: NA; CDR3 DNA: TGCGTCCTCTCGTACGAGCAGTACTTC; CDR3 protein: CVLSYEQYF
clone size: NA; J gene: TRBJ1-5; V gene: TRBV5-3; CDR3 length: 16; D gene: NA; CDR3 DNA: TGTGCCAGAAGCTTGGCAGACGGAGCCTACAATCAGCCCCAGCATTTT; CDR3 protein: CARSLADGAYNQPQHF
clone size: NA; J gene: TRBJ2-7; V gene: TRBV6-5; CDR3 length: 16; D gene: TRBD2; CDR3 DNA: TGTGCCAGCAGTTACTTCGGCGGGAGGGAATCCTACGAGCAGTACTTC; CDR3 protein: CASSYFGGRESYEQYF
clone size: NA; J gene: TRBJ2-3; V gene: TRBV5-1; CDR3 length: 14; D gene: TRBD1; CDR3 DNA: TGCGCCAGCAGACAGGGGAGATCCACAGATACGCAGTATTTT; CDR3 protein: CASRQGRSTDTQYF